This record looks at one T cell receptor (delta chain) sequence and its context. There are a few counts of this clone. What this receptor recognizes is not known. Per-base qualities were not stored, and no clone one base away is much larger. The sample comes from a study of Vδ1+ human thymocytes (dated by TCRdb to the late 2010s). Regarding the complete study: mRNA-level TRG and TRD CDR3 repertoires of highly purified Vdelta1+ thymocytes from young children were characterised as a data resource. Earlier work had validated the multiplex-based CDR3 amplicon strategy against 5'RACE-based methods for generating CDR3 amplicons. Study-wide conclusions, independent of this receptor: No clustering by age or sex was observed, so analyses did not stratify donors by these variables. Because unexpected Vdelta2 sequences could lead to misinterpretation of bulk repertoire data, the authors recommended using highly purified populations and validating at the single-cell level. Unlike the oligoclonal repertoires in peripheral blood, the thymic TRG and TRD repertoires appeared highly polyclonal, with Gaussian CDR3 length distributions. Even though sort purity was high, approximately 21% of thymic TRD sequences were Vdelta2 (and few were Vdelta3), which was not the case for the peripheral blood Vdelta1+ controls. Donors shared many TRG clonotypes (up to about 6.9x10^3), but TRD repertoires were essentially private, with at most 130 shared.

Thymic samples were depleted of alphabeta T cells, then CD3+ TCRVdelta1+ TCRVdelta2- thymocytes were FACS-sorted. The purity of the sorted Vdelta1+ thymocytes fell between roughly 97% and 99.6%. Thymic specimens were obtained from 7 or 8 paediatric patients, aged from roughly 5 days to 15 months, who were undergoing corrective cardiac surgery. Thymic tissue was dispersed, and mononuclear cells were isolated on a Histopaque-1077 density gradient. For staining, the antibodies used were anti-TCRVdelta1 clone TS8.2, anti-TCRVdelta2 clone B6, anti-CD3 clone HIT3a and anti-TCRalphabeta clone IP26. RNA extraction was carried out with the RNeasy mini kit, and reverse transcription was then done using Superscript III. CDR3 amplicons were generated by multiplex PCR with pooled V-gene forward primers and a constant-region reverse primer carrying Illumina adaptor overhangs. After gel purification, the amplicons were indexed with Nextera index primers during seven to nine additional PCR cycles and then purified using AMPure XP beads. The libraries were sequenced on an Illumina MiSeq using paired-end 250 bp reads, dual indexing and an approximately 18% PhiX spike-in. The paper's processing steps were these. FastQC was used to quality check the reads, while ea-utils fastq-join merged the TRG read pairs. Sequences were annotated with IMGT/HighV-QUEST, keeping only productive sequences with unambiguous V-gene assignment; clonotypes were defined by identical CDR3 sequence. For downstream analysis, the tools were VDJtools 1.1.1, tcR 2.2.3, Treemap and vegan Shannon diversity in R 3.4.4. TCRdb reanalyzed the public reads with the CATT caller, and identical DNA sequences were merged afterwards. These V and J calls rely on TCRdb rather than the paper's analysis. The sample table contains about 58,000 delta-chain clones; only one count was recorded for about 16% of them. Of the sample, approximately 0.4% is held by the ten largest clones.

The CDR3 holds 21 amino acids from the cysteine to the phenylalanine. Only the CDR3 region is kept as DNA, spanning 63 bases read in frame from base 1. V trim: 0 bases; J trim: 0 bases; unmatched bases: 17. Based on the germline V gene, the CDR1 and CDR2 sequences are TSWWSYY and QGS. Sequencing used Vdelta1+ gamma-delta thymocytes from the thymus. In the paper's terms, the cell subset or site label means: FACS-sorted CD3+ TCRalphabeta- TCRVdelta1+ TCRVdelta2- thymocytes. The chain is made from TRDV1 and TRDJ1; 9 middle bases align to TRDD3. The TCR was taken from a girl under three years old who had congenital heart surgery. At the DNA level, the sequence is TGTGCTCTTGGGGAACTAGTCCATCGGAGAGGGGGATACACTCACACCGATAAACTCATCTTT. Its protein reads: CALGELVHRRGGYTHTDKLIF.